This T cell receptor beta chain was retrieved from a study of T cell repertoires in cytomegalovirus infection. Study-wide context: Matching HLA type and CMV infection were both indicated by public TCR beta signatures. Study results and limitations: HLA-C-restricted CMV-specific TCR beta clonotypes prevailed in the ex vivo response.

CDR1 and CDR2 (germline): SGHTA, FQGNSA. This CDR3 is 14 amino acids long. V was clipped by 4 bases and J by 7 bases, with 13 bases between them. In TCRdb, the reads were re-called with MiXCR into one record per CDR3 protein. Of a few hundred thousand distinct CDR3 sequences listed, approximately 40% are singletons. Only a few counts were recorded for this clonotype. The antigen remains undetermined. J is TRBJ2-2 and V is TRBV7-2; no clear D gene. This sequence originates from a human donor in good health (CMV status not recorded). Some clones in this sample may be carry-over from other donors' samples. Sequencing was performed on cultured PBMCs, taken from culture after CMV antigen stimulation. CDR3 residues: CASSYARVGGELFF. The CDR3 bases are TGTGCCAGCAGCTACGCACGGGTCGGCGGGGAGCTGTTTTTT.